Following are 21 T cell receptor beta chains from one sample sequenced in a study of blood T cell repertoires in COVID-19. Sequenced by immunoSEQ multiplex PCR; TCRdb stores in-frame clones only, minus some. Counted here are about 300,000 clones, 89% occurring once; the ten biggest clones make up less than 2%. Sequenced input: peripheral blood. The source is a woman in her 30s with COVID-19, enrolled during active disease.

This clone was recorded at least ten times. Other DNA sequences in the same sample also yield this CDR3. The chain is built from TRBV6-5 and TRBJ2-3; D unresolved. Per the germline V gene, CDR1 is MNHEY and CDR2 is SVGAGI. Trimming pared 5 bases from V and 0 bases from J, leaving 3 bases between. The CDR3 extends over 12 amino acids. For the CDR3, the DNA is TGTGCCAGCAGTCCTAGCACAGATACGCAGTATTTT. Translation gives CASSPSTDTQYF.

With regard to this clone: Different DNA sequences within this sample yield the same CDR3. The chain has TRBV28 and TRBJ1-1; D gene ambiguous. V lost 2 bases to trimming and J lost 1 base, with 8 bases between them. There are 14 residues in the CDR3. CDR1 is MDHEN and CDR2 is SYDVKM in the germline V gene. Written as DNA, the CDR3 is TGTGCCAGCAGTTTAGTACAGAAGAACACTGAAGCTTTCTTT. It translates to CASSLVQKNTEAFF.

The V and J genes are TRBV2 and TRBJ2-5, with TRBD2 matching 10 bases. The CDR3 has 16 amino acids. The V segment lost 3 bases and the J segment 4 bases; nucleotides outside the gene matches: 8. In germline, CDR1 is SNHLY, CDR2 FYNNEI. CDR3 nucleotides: TGTGCCAGCAGTGATGGACTAGCGGTGGGGGGAGAGACCCAGTACTTC. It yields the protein CASSDGLAVGGETQYF.

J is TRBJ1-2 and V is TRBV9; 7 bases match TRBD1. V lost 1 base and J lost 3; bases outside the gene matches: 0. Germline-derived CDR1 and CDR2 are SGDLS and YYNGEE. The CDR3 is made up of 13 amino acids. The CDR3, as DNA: TGTGCCAGCAGCGTAACAGGGGACTATGGCTACACCTTC. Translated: CASSVTGDYGYTF.

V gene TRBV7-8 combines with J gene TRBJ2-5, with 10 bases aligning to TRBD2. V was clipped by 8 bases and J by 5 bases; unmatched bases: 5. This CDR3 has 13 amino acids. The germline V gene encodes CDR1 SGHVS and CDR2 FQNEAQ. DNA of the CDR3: TGTGCCAGCGGGTCTAGCGGGGGTGAGACCCAGTACTTC. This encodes CASGSSGGETQYF.

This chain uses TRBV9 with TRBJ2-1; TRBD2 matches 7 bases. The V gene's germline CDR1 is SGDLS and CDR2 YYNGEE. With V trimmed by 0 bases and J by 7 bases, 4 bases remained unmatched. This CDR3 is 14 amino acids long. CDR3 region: CASSVGASGNEQFF. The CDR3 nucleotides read TGTGCCAGCAGCGTAGGGGCTAGCGGAAATGAGCAGTTCTTC. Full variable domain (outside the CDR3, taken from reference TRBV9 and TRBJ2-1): DSGVTQTPKHLITATGQRVTLRCSPRSGDLSVYWYQQSLDQGLQFLIQYYNGEERAKGNILERFSAQQFPDLHSELNLSSLELGDSALYFCASSVGASGNEQFFGPGTRLTVL.

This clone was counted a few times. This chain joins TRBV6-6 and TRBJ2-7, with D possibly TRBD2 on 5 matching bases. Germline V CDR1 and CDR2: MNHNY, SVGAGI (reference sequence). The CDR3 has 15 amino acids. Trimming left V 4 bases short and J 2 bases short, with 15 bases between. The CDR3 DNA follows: TGTGCCAGCAGTTTGGGGAGAGAGGCGACCTACGAGCAGTACGTC. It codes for CASSLGREATYEQYV.

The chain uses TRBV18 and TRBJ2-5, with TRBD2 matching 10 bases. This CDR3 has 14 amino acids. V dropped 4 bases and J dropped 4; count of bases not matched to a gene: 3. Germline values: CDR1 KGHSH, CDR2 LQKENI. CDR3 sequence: CASSLASGGETQYF. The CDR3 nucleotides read TGTGCCAGCTCACTGGCTAGCGGGGGAGAGACCCAGTACTTC.

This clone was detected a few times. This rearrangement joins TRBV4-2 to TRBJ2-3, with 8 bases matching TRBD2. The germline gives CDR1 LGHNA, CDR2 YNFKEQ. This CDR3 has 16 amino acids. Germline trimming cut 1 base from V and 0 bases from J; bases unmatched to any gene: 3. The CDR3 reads CASSQGSGASTDTQYF. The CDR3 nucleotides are TGTGCCAGCAGCCAAGGTAGCGGGGCGAGCACAGATACGCAGTATTTT.

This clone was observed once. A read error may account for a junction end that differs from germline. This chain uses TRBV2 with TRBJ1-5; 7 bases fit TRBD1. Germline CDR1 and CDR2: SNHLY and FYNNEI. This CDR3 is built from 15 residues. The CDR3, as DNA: TGTGCCAGCAGCGAAGAACAGGGGAGCAATCAGCCCCAGCATTTT. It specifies CASSEEQGSNQPQHF.

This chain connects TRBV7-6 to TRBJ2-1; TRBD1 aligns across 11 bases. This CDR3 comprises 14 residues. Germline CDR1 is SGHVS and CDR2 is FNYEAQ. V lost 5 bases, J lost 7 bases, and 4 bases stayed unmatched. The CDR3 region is CASSARDRGNEQFF. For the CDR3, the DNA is TGTGCCAGCAGCGCCCGGGACAGGGGGAATGAGCAGTTCTTC.

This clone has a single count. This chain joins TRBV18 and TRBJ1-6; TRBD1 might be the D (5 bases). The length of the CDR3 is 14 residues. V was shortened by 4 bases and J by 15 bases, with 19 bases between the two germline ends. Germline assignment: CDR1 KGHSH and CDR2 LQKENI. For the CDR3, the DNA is TGTGCCAGCTCACAGGGGCCGGCAGAGACCCTCCTCCACTTT. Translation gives CASSQGPAETLLHF.

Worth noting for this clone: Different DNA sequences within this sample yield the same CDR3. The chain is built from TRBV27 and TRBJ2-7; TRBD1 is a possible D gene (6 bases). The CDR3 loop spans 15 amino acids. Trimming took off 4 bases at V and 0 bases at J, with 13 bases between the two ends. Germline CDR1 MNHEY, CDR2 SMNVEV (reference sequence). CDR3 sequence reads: CASSSPGQSSYEQYF. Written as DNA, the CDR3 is TGTGCCAGCAGTTCCCCGGGACAAAGCTCCTACGAGCAGTACTTC.

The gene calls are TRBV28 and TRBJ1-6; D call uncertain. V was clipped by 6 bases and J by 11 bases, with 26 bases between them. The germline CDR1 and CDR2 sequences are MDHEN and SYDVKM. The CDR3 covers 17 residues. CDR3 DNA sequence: TGTGCCAGCAGCCCAAATCCGCTGGGTCGACAATTGACACCCCTCCACTTT. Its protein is CASSPNPLGRQLTPLHF.

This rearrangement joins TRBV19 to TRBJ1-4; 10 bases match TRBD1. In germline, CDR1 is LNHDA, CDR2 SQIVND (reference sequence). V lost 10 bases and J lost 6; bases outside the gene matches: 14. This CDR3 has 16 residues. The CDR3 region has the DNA TGTGCCACTATAGACAGGGGGCGAGGTAACGATGAAAAACTGTTTTTT. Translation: CATIDRGRGNDEKLFF.

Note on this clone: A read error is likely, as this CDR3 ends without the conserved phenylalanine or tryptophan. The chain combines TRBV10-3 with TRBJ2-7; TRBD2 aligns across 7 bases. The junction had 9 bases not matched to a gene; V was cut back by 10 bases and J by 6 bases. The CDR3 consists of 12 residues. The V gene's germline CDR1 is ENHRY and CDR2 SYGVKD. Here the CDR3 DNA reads TGTGCCACCGGGGCGGGGGACGGCGAGCAGTACGGC. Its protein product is CATGAGDGEQYG.

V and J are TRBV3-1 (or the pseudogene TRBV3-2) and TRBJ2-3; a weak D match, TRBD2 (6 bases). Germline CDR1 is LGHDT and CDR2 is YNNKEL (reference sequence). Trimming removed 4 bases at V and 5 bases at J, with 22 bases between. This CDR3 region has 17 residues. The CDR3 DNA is TGTGCCAGCAGCCGAACCGGGACTGTACCGCCCGGAGATACGCAGTATTTT. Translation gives CASSRTGTVPPGDTQYF.

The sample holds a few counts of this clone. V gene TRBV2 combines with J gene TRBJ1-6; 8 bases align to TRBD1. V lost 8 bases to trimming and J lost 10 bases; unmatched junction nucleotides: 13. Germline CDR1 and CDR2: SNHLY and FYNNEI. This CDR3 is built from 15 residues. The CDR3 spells CASGHGTGRRSPLHF. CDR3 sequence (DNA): TGTGCCAGCGGCCATGGGACAGGCCGACGGTCACCCCTCCACTTT.

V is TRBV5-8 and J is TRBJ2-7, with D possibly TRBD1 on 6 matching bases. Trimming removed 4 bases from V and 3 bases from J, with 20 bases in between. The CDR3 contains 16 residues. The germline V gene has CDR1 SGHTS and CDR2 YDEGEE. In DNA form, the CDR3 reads TGTGCCAGCAGCCCCCTAGGGCAGGGGAAAGACTACGAGCAGTACTTC. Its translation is CASSPLGQGKDYEQYF. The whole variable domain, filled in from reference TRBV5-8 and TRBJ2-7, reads EAGVTQSPTHLIKTRGQQATLRCSPISGHTSVYWYQQALGLGLQFLLWYDEGEERNRGNFPPRFSGRQFPNYSSELNVNALELEDSALYLCASSPLGQGKDYEQYFGPGTRLTVT.

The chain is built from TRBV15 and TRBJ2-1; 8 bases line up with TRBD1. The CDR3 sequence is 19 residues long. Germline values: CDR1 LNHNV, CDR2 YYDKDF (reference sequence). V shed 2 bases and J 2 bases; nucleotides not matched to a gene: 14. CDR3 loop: CATSRSVPGQVSPYNEQFF. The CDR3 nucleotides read TGTGCCACCAGCAGATCAGTCCCGGGACAGGTATCCCCCTACAATGAGCAGTTCTTC. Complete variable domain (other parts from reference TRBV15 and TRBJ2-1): DAMVIQNPRYQVTQFGKPVTLSCSQTLNHNVMYWYQQKSSQAPKLLFHYYDKDFNNEADTPDNFQSRRPNTSFCFLDIRSPGLGDTAMYLCATSRSVPGQVSPYNEQFFGPGTRLTVL.

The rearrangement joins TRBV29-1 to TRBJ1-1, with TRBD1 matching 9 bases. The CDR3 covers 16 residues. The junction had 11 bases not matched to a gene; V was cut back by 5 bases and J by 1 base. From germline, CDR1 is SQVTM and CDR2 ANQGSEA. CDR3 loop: CSVRGRDRVSNTEAFF. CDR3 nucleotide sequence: TGCAGCGTTAGAGGCCGGGACAGGGTTTCGAACACTGAAGCTTTCTTT. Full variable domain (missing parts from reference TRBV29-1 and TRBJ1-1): SAVISQKPSRDICQRGTSLTIQCQVDSQVTMMFWYRQQPGQSLTLIATANQGSEATYESGFVIDKFPISRPNLTFSTLTVSNMSPEDSSIYLCSVRGRDRVSNTEAFFGQGTRLTVV.